Reported below is one TCR beta chain. This entry is derived from a study of blood T cell repertoires in COVID-19. Sequencing was performed with immunoSEQ multiplex PCR; in TCRdb, only in-frame clones are kept and a portion is missing. The repertoire consists of about 290,000 clones, with approximately 88% occurring once and the leading ten covering 1.5% to 2%. J was trimmed by 6 bases and V by 4 bases; bases with no gene match: 5. The germline CDR1 and CDR2 sequences are MNHNY and SVGAGI (reference sequence). The CDR3 is made up of 15 amino acids. The chain recombines TRBV6-6 with TRBJ2-1; 11 bases map to TRBD2. The sample taken for sequencing was PBMCs or T cells enriched from blood (not recorded which). This TCR was sampled from a woman aged 40 to 49 who had recovered from COVID-19. This CDR3 reads CASSSGTSGGNEQFF. Here the CDR3 DNA reads TGTGCCAGCAGTTCCGGGACTAGCGGAGGCAATGAGCAGTTCTTC.